The count of the clone carrying this T cell receptor (beta chain) is one. The target antigen is unknown. With a much larger clone just one base away, this may be a read error. Germline CDR1 is SGHTA and CDR2 is FQGNSA. The length of the CDR3 is 15 residues. Semi-nested PCR with Nested Universal Primer A followed constant-region reverse priming of full-length variable regions. MiXCR was run by TCRdb on the 5' RACE reads, yielding one entry per CDR3 protein. The sample consists of some 30,000 distinct CDR3 sequences, 26% of them appearing once. Broader study findings: The larger-cohort validation was restricted to a single TCR beta V-J rearrangement rather than whole repertoires. Tumor Tregs overlapped most with tumor, then blood, naive CD4+ cells.

The receptor was isolated from a female donor with breast cancer. What was sequenced was naive CD4+ T cells sorted from a lymph node. The subset: naive CD4+ T cells, CD4+CD45RA+CD25-. The rearrangement joins TRBV7-2 to TRBJ2-6, with 9 positions matching TRBD1. The CDR3 DNA reads as TGTGCCGGCAGCTTAGACAGGGGGTATTTCAACGTCCTGACTTTC. This translates into CAGSLDRGYFNVLTF.